This is a list of T cell receptor beta chains from one sample in a study of cytomegalovirus exposure and HLA in healthy donors. Here immunoSEQ multiplex PCR was the method, and the copy in TCRdb shows in-frame clones only, minus some. The sample lists more than 95,000 clones, around four fifths occurring once. The sequenced material came from PBMCs. All receptors come from a man in his thirties or forties in good health and CMV-seronegative. CDR3s leave out the opening cysteine and the closing phenylalanine or tryptophan. Each record gives: CDR3 protein, V gene.

CDR3 protein: ASSLVAPPSGSQF; V gene: TRBV7-7
CDR3 protein: AWSSHGPSYYSNQPQH; V gene: TRBV30
CDR3 protein: ATSRKGGQPQH; V gene: TRBV15
CDR3 protein: ASSTSIEEVQY; V gene: TRBV9
CDR3 protein: ASGWGRGGNQPQH; V gene: TRBV27
CDR3 protein: ASSYGGAGGGYT; V gene: TRBV6-5
CDR3 protein: ASSQPTVNYGYT; V gene: TRBV4-1
CDR3 protein: ASSEDSGYGYT; V gene: TRBV10-2
CDR3 protein: ASSHPGLAVETQY; V gene: TRBV25-1
CDR3 protein: ASSEKGSVTYEQY; V gene: TRBV6-1
CDR3 protein: ASSPGLAGGGDTQY; V gene: TRBV5-6
CDR3 protein: ASSPTNTHTEAF; V gene: TRBV6-1
CDR3 protein: ASSSQGISTDTQY; V gene: TRBV7-9
CDR3 protein: ASSEIRGGVGTQY; V gene: TRBV6-1
CDR3 protein: ASSPPGVPGPLH; V gene: TRBV14
CDR3 protein: AIRLRRDTEAF; V gene: TRBV10-3
CDR3 protein: ASSPSGWETQY; V gene: TRBV18
CDR3 protein: ASSLYPGLNGYT; V gene: TRBV7-2
CDR3 protein: ASNGQGYTDTQY; V gene: TRBV5-4
CDR3 protein: ASRLDRADGYT; V gene: TRBV28
CDR3 protein: ASSGGLADSYEQY; V gene: TRBV5-4
CDR3 protein: ASSYAGRTIYSNQPQH; V gene: TRBV18
CDR3 protein: ASSPNTGELF; V gene: TRBV28
CDR3 protein: ASRPGTGQVQPQH; V gene: TRBV11-2
CDR3 protein: SATVRVSGTGELF; V gene: TRBV29-1
CDR3 protein: ASSQRTSRSYEQY; V gene: TRBV4-3
CDR3 protein: ATSYTTTDTQY; V gene: TRBV15
CDR3 protein: ASSFGSGRASDEQF; V gene: TRBV19
CDR3 protein: ASSPPGDNQPQH; V gene: TRBV18
CDR3 protein: ASSPPGWNTEAF; V gene: TRBV19
CDR3 protein: ATSRATEGTEAF; V gene: TRBV15
CDR3 protein: ASSPDRWRTDTQY; V gene: TRBV7-8
CDR3 protein: ASSGSTGTGELF; V gene: TRBV11-3
CDR3 protein: ASSLGAGLLNTEAF; V gene: TRBV9
CDR3 protein: ASSSTGGGEQY; V gene: TRBV7-7
CDR3 protein: ATSRDPGAIQY; V gene: TRBV15
CDR3 protein: ATSRALGGAYEQY; V gene: TRBV15
CDR3 protein: ASSWPPSGGVSDTQY; V gene: TRBV7-2
CDR3 protein: ASSQDWHSGANVLT; V gene: TRBV4-3
CDR3 protein: ASSAPATSGASETQY; V gene: TRBV11-2
CDR3 protein: ASSEPGGRTEAF; V gene: TRBV6-1
CDR3 protein: ASDSHADTQY; V gene: TRBV28
CDR3 protein: ASSYPTAASTDTQY; V gene: TRBV6-6
CDR3 protein: ASSNPGLAGGSEQY; V gene: TRBV13
CDR3 protein: ASSLFRESTFQETQY; V gene: TRBV27
CDR3 protein: ASGFGEPYGYT; V gene: TRBV12-5
CDR3 protein: ASSARQGGSEKLF; V gene: TRBV18
CDR3 protein: ASSVGRGLAGELF; V gene: TRBV10-1
CDR3 protein: ARPGGAGYT; V gene: TRBV2
CDR3 protein: ASSFPGNQPQH; V gene: TRBV7-2
CDR3 protein: ASSVGGGTGGHTEAF; V gene: TRBV9
CDR3 protein: SARDGYEQY; V gene: TRBV20-1
CDR3 protein: ASSLAFRGQGHGYT; V gene: TRBV7-9
CDR3 protein: ASSLGLAGYTDTQY; V gene: TRBV5-6